The text below deals with one T cell receptor beta chain. Its antigen remains unknown. The entry originates in a study of a mutant IDH1 vaccine in newly diagnosed glioma. The overall study: Vaccination followed radiotherapy alone by 4-6 weeks, or accompanied temozolomide cycles. Before enrollment, the patients had been treated with radiotherapy alone, temozolomide alone, or both together. Most of them had received both.

Germline assignment: CDR1 MDHEN and CDR2 SYDVKM. V lost 6 bases and J lost 6, with 8 bases in between. The CDR3 is 11 residues long. TCRdb's table, derived via immunoSEQ multiplex PCR, lists solely in-frame clones and lacks some. The top ten clones hold 6.5% to 9% of a sample with 50,000 to 75,000 clones, about 86% of them seen once. Study-level points and caveats: Among patients, 93.3% showed immune responses induced by the vaccine.

Indicated time point: week 5, during vaccination. Doses of 300 ug of mutant IDH1 20-mer peptide were given with topical imiquimod. In every donor, the tumor was a new WHO grade 3 or 4 IDH1-mutant, ATRX-lost astrocytoma. The input for sequencing was PBMCs, taken from a glioma patient whose treatment included an IDH1 peptide vaccine. The chain carries TRBV28 and TRBJ1-1; unclear D gene. The sequence was obtained from a woman aged 45-59 years with glioma. The CDR3 reads CASSLLAEAFF. DNA of the CDR3: TGTGCCAGCAGCTTACTGGCTGAAGCTTTCTTT.